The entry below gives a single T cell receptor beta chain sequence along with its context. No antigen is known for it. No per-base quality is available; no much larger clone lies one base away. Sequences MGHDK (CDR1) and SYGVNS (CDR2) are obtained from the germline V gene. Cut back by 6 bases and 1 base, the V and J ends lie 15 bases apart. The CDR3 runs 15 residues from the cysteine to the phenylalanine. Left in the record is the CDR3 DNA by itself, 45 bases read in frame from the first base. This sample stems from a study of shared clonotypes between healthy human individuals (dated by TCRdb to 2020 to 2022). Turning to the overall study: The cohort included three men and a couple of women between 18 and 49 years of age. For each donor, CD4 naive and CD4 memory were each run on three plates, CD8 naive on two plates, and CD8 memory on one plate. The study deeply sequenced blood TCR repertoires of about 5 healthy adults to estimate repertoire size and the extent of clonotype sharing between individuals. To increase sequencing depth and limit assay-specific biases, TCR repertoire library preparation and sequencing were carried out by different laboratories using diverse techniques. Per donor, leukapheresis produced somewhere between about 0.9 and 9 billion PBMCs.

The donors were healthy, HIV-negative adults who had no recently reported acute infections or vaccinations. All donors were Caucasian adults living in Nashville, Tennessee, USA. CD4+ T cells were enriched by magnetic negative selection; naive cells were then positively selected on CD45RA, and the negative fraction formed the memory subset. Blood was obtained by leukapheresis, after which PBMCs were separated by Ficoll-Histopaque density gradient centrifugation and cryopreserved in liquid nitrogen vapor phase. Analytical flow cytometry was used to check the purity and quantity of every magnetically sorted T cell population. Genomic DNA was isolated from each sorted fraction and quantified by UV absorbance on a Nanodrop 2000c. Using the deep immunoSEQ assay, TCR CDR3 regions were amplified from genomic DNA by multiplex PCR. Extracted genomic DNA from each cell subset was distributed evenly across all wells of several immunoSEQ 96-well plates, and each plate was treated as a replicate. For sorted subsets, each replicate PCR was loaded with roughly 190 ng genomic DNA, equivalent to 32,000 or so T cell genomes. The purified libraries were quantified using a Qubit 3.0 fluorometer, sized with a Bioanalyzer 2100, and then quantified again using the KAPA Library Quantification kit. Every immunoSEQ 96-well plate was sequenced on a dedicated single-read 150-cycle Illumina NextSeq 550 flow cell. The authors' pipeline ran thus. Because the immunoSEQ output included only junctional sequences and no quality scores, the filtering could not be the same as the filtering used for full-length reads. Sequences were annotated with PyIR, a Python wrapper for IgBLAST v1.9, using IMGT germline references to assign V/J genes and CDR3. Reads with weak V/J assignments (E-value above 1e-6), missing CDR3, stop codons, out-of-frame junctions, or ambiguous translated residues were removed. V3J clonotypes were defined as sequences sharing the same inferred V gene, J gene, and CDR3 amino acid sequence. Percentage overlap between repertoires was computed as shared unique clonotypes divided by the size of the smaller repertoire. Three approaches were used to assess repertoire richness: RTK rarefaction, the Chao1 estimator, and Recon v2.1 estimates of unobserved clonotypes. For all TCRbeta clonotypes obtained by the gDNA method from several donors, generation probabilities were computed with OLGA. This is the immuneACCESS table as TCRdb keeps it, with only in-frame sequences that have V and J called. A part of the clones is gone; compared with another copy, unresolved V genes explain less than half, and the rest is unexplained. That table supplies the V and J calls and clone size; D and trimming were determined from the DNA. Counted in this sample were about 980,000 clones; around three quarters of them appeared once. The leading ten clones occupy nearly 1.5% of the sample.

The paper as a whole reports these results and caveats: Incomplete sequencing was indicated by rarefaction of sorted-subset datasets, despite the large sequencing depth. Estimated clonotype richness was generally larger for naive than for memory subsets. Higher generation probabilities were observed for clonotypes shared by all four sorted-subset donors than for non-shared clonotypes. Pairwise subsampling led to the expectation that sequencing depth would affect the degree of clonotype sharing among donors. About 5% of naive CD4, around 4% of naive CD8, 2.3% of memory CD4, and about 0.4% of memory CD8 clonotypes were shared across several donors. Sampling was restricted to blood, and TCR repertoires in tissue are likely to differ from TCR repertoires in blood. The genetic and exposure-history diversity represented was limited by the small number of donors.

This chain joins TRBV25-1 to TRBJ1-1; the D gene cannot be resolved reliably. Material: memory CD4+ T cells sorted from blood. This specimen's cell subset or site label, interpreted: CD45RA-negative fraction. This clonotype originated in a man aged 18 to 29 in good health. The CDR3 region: CASRGFGHSNTEAFF. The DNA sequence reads TGTGCCAGCAGGGGATTTGGGCATTCGAACACTGAAGCTTTCTTT.